These 15 T cell receptor beta chains were sequenced from one sample in a study of shared clonotypes between healthy human individuals. Sequencing used immunoSEQ multiplex PCR; TCRdb keeps in-frame clones, though not all of them. The data show about 2.1 million clones, approximately 92% seen once. The naive CD8 population came from CD45RO-negative cells selected for CCR7, without terminally differentiated effector memory CD45RA+ cells. Sequencing input: naive CD8+ T cells from PBMCs. These receptors were collected from a man aged 18 to 30 in good health. Some clones in this sample may be carry-over from other donors' samples.

The J gene is TRBJ2-7, the V gene TRBV11-1, with 8 bases fitting TRBD1. The CDR3 is 14 residues long. V gave up 4 bases and J gave up 3 bases; unmatched junction bases: 5. The germline CDR1 and CDR2 sequences are SGHAT and FQDESV (reference sequence). The CDR3 nucleotides read TGTGCCAGCAGCTCGACAGGGGCTCTCTACGAGCAGTACTTC. Translated: CASSSTGALYEQYF.

Only a few counts were recorded for this clone. The rearrangement joins TRBV7-3 to TRBJ1-2; weak D call: TRBD1 (5 bases). CDR3 length equals 14 residues. Germline-derived CDR1 and CDR2 are SGHTA and FQGTGA. The ends were cut back, 6 bases at V and 6 bases at J, with 17 bases in the middle. The CDR3 DNA sequence: TGTGCCAGCAGTTCCGGCCTCTTGGGGGATGGCTACACCTTC. It translates to CASSSGLLGDGYTF.

This chain links TRBV27 with TRBJ2-7; 8 nucleotides line up with TRBD1. The CDR3 runs 16 residues. With V trimmed by 4 bases and J by 3 bases, 11 bases remained unmatched. The V gene's germline CDR1 is MNHEY and CDR2 SMNVEV (reference sequence). CDR3 in DNA: TGTGCCAGCAGTTCATCCGGGACAGGAAGTTTCTACGAGCAGTACTTC. It is translated as CASSSSGTGSFYEQYF.

As regards this clone: This may stem from a read error, because a much larger clone lies one nucleotide away. The rearrangement links TRBV9 to TRBJ2-1; 8 bases map to TRBD2. CDR1 and CDR2 from the germline V gene are SGDLS and YYNGEE. V was clipped by 4 bases and J by 6 bases; unmatched bases: 3. This CDR3 region has 13 residues. The DNA for the CDR3 is TGTGCCAGCAGCCACGGGACTAGCAATGAGCAGTTCTTC. This encodes CASSHGTSNEQFF.

This clone was seen only once. This chain joins TRBV5-4 and TRBJ2-7; 11 bases line up with TRBD2. This CDR3 has 16 amino acids. Germline-derived CDR1 and CDR2 are SGHNT and YYREEE (reference sequence). Trimming cost V 5 bases and J 5 bases; bases outside gene matches: 12. As DNA, the CDR3 is TGTGCCAGCAGTAATATAGCGGGAGGGCCGATTGACGAGCAGTACTTC. Translation gives CASSNIAGGPIDEQYF.

The V gene is TRBV7-8, the J gene TRBJ1-3; no clear D gene. Trimming removed 3 bases from V and 0 bases from J, with 6 bases in between. The CDR3 length is 14 residues. Per germline, CDR1 SGHVS and CDR2 FQNEAQ. For the CDR3, the DNA is TGTGCCAGCAGCTTTCCCGGCTCTGGAAACACCATATATTTT. Translated, it gives CASSFPGSGNTIYF. Full variable domain (remainder filled in from reference TRBV7-8 and TRBJ1-3): GAGVSQSPRYKVAKRGQDVALRCDPISGHVSLFWYQQALGQGPEFLTYFQNEAQLDKSGLPSDRFFAERPEGSVSTLKIQRTQQEDSAVYLCASSFPGSGNTIYFGEGSWLTVV.

The chain has TRBV28 and TRBJ2-1; D is possibly TRBD1 (6 bases). This CDR3 is built from 17 residues. V was clipped by 7 bases and J by 5 bases, with 24 bases between them. Germline CDR1 reads MDHEN; CDR2 reads SYDVKM. The CDR3 loop is CASTYKPGQFLHNEQFF. Written as DNA, the CDR3 is TGTGCCAGCACCTACAAACCAGGACAGTTTCTACACAATGAGCAGTTCTTC.

The chain recombines TRBV7-9 with TRBJ2-1, with 9 bases identical to TRBD1. The CDR3 totals 16 residues. In germline, CDR1 is SEHNR, CDR2 FQNEAQ (reference sequence). V shed 5 bases, J shed 4 bases, and the junction held 9 bases outside the gene matches. CDR3 sequence reads: CASSPPGQGVYNEQFF. The DNA of the CDR3 is TGTGCCAGCAGCCCCCCGGGACAGGGTGTGTACAATGAGCAGTTCTTC.

The rearrangement uses TRBV6-5 and TRBJ1-1; 7 bases fit TRBD1. The CDR3 loop spans 15 amino acids. V shed 7 bases and J 1 base; nucleotides not matched to a gene: 9. CDR1 and CDR2 (germline): MNHEY, SVGAGI. In nucleotides, the CDR3 is TGTGCCAGCACCTACGGGCAGGGGGGGAACACTGAAGCTTTCTTT. Its translation: CASTYGQGGNTEAFF.

The chain is built from TRBV4-1 and TRBJ2-1; D gene uncertain. CDR1 MGHRA and CDR2 YSYEKL come from the germline V gene. This CDR3 is 13 amino acids long. The V gene lost 4 bases and the J gene lost 8 bases, with 12 bases spanning the gap. The CDR3 nucleotides are TGCGCCAGCAGCCCAAGACGGCTGGATGAGCAGTTCTTC. This codes for CASSPRRLDEQFF.

Notes on this clone: Other DNA sequences of this sample code for an identical CDR3. This rearrangement joins TRBV11-2 to TRBJ2-1; D perhaps matches TRBD2 (5 bases). From germline, CDR1 is SGHAT and CDR2 FQNNGV. The CDR3 is 14 residues long. The V and J ends lost 3 bases and 6 bases respectively, with 12 bases between them. In DNA, the CDR3 is TGTGCCAGCAGCTTGAGCGGCTACGGCAATGAGCAGTTCTTC. It yields the protein CASSLSGYGNEQFF.

This clone came up once. V usage is TRBV19 and J usage is TRBJ2-7; 7 bases are shared with TRBD2. CDR1 is LNHDA and CDR2 is SQIVND in the germline V gene (reference sequence). CDR3 length: 16 amino acids. V was pared by 5 bases and J by 1 base, with 11 bases of the junction left unmatched. The CDR3: CASSSHSSGISYEQYF. The CDR3 region has the DNA TGTGCCAGTAGTTCCCACTCTAGCGGCATATCCTACGAGCAGTACTTC.

The count of this clone is one. Distinct nucleotide sequences in the sample also encode this CDR3. The chain has TRBV27 and TRBJ1-5; TRBD1 might be the D (5 bases). There are 13 residues in the CDR3. V shed 5 bases and J shed 6 bases, with 11 bases lying between them. Germline V gene data show CDR1 as MNHEY and CDR2 as SMNVEV (reference sequence). The CDR3 DNA reads TGTGCCAGCAGTCCCCGTGGGGGTCAGCCCCAGCATTTT. Translating it yields CASSPRGGQPQHF.

The CDR3 DNA reads TGTGCCAGCAGTACCCTCGGGACAGGGGTCGTGACTCCTAGCACAGATACGCAGTATTTT. Translated, it gives CASSTLGTGVVTPSTDTQYF. This sequence joins TRBV28 and TRBJ2-3; 10 positions match TRBD1. The CDR3 runs 20 residues. The V gene's germline CDR1 is MDHEN and CDR2 SYDVKM. J gave up 0 bases and V 5 bases, and 17 bases lay outside the gene matches.

The rearrangement uses TRBV29-1 and TRBJ2-7; 7 bases agree with TRBD2. The CDR3 extends over 15 amino acids. Looked up from germline, CDR1 is SQVTM and CDR2 is ANQGSEA. V lost 6 bases to trimming and J lost 0 bases; unmatched junction nucleotides: 11. The CDR3 sequence: CSVGGSGRDSYEQYF. CDR3 in DNA: TGCAGCGTCGGGGGGTCAGGGAGGGACTCCTACGAGCAGTACTTC.